The 9 T cell receptor beta chains presented below share a single source sample, sequenced in a study of cytomegalovirus exposure and HLA in healthy donors. This PCR relied on a set of 60 Vbeta primers and 13 Jbeta primers. Measured with immunoSEQ multiplex PCR; TCRdb has only the in-frame clones, and not every one. The sample lists 150,000 to 200,000 clones, 62% seen once, with just under 3% in the top ten. The specimen sequenced was PBMCs. These receptors were collected from a middle-aged man in good health and CMV-seronegative.

This clone was detected only a few times. The chain has TRBV6-4 and TRBJ2-3; perhaps TRBD1 as D (6 bases). From germline, CDR1 is MRHNA and CDR2 SNTAGT. Deletions cut 10 bases from V and 4 bases from J, with 21 bases between. This CDR3 spans 15 amino acids. The CDR3 nucleotides read TGTGCCACCCGCAGTTCAGGGGCAAGCTCAGATACGCAGTATTTT. It encodes CATRSSGASSDTQYF.

Turning to this clone: The sample has other DNA sequences that encode this CDR3 too. This chain links TRBV6-5 with TRBJ1-2; tentatively, D is TRBD1 (5 bases). CDR3 size: 13 residues. V dropped 2 bases and J dropped 3 bases, with 7 bases sitting between them. CDR1 MNHEY and CDR2 SVGAGI come from the germline V gene. CDR3 bases: TGTGCCAGCAGTTACGGGGCAGACTATGGCTACACCTTC. The encoded protein is CASSYGADYGYTF.

This clone occurred a few times. V gene TRBV5-6 combines with J gene TRBJ2-5, with TRBD2 identical over 7 bases. This CDR3 region has 15 residues. Germline CDR1 reads SGHDT; CDR2 reads YYEEEE. V shed 2 bases, J shed 2 bases, and the junction held 6 bases outside the gene matches. The CDR3 nucleotides are TGTGCCAGCAGCTTCGCGGGGGTCTCACAAGAGACCCAGTACTTC. As protein: CASSFAGVSQETQYF.

This clone was seen a few times. The genes are TRBV7-9 and TRBJ2-1; 13 bases are a match to TRBD2. The CDR3 consists of 16 residues. Germline CDR1 is SEHNR and CDR2 is FQNEAQ (reference sequence). Germline trimming cut 4 bases from V and 5 bases from J; bases unmatched to any gene: 5. The CDR3 DNA reads as TGTGCCAGCAGCTCACTAGCGGGGGGGAACCACAATGAGCAGTTCTTC. Protein: CASSSLAGGNHNEQFF. Complete variable domain (other parts from reference TRBV7-9 and TRBJ2-1): DTGVSQNPRHKITKRGQNVTFRCDPISEHNRLYWYRQTLGQGPEFLTYFQNEAQLEKSRLLSDRFSAERPKGSFSTLEIQRTEQGDSAMYLCASSSLAGGNHNEQFFGPGTRLTVL.

V gene TRBV6-4 combines with J gene TRBJ2-5; TRBD2 matches at 9 bases. V lost 2 bases and J lost 0; bases outside the gene matches: 13. This CDR3 is built from 19 residues. The germline V gene encodes CDR1 MRHNA and CDR2 SNTAGT. Here the CDR3 DNA reads TGTGCCAGCAGTGACCGGAAGAATAGCGGGGGAACTTACCAAGAGACCCAGTACTTC. Translating it yields CASSDRKNSGGTYQETQYF.

Only one count was recorded for this clone. V usage is TRBV7-2 and J usage is TRBJ2-7, with 11 positions matching TRBD2. With V trimmed by 0 bases and J by 3 bases, 4 bases remained unmatched. CDR3 length equals 16 residues. Germline CDR1 SGHTA, CDR2 FQGNSA. This CDR3 is CASSLASLAGGYEQYF. As DNA, the CDR3 is TGTGCCAGCAGCTTAGCGTCCCTAGCGGGAGGCTACGAGCAGTACTTC.

The chain recombines TRBV28 with TRBJ2-2, with D unclear. Per the germline V gene, CDR1 is MDHEN and CDR2 is SYDVKM. V was pared by 3 bases and J by 6 bases, with 8 bases between. The CDR3 has 13 amino acids. In DNA form, the CDR3 reads TGTGCCAGCAGTTTGGTAGGAGCCGGGGAGCTGTTTTTT. Translating gives CASSLVGAGELFF.

The chain has TRBV5-1 and TRBJ2-3; D unclear. This CDR3 spans 15 amino acids. Germline assignment: CDR1 SGHRS and CDR2 YFSETQ. V lost 3 bases to trimming and J lost 4 bases, with 15 bases between them. CDR3 nucleotides: TGCGCCAGCAGCTCTATGAGGCCACGGGCAGATACGCAGTATTTT. Its protein is CASSSMRPRADTQYF. Supplemented by reference TRBV5-1 and TRBJ2-3, the full variable domain reads KAGVTQTPRYLIKTRGQQVTLSCSPISGHRSVSWYQQTPGQGLQFLFEYFSETQRNKGNFPGRFSGRQFSNSRSEMNVSTLELGDSALYLCASSSMRPRADTQYFGPGTRLTVL.

The V gene is TRBV2, the J gene TRBJ1-2; 7 nucleotides align to TRBD1. This CDR3 has 12 residues. Germline assignment: CDR1 SNHLY and CDR2 FYNNEI. J gave up 3 bases and V 11 bases, and 6 bases lay outside the gene matches. The DNA for the CDR3 is TGTGCCCGGAGGGACAGACACTATGGCTACACCTTC. This codes for CARRDRHYGYTF. Looking up the rest from reference TRBV2 and TRBJ1-2 gives the full variable domain: EPEVTQTPSHQVTQMGQEVILRCVPISNHLYFYWYRQILGQKVEFLVSFYNNEISEKSEIFDDQFSVERPDGSNFTLKIRSTKLEDSAMYFCARRDRHYGYTFGSGTRLTVV.